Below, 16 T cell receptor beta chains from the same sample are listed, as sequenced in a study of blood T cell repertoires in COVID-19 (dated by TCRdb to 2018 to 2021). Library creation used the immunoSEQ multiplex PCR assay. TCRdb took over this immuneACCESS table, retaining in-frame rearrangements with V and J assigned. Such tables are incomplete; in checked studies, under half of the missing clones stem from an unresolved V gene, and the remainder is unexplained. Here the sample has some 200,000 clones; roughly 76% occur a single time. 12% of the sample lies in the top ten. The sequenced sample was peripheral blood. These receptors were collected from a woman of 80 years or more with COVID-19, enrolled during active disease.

The CDR3 DNA follows: TGTGCCAGCACCGAAAGTCGGCAGGTTAACACTGAAGCTTTCTTT. Protein: CASTESRQVNTEAFF. The chain has TRBV2 and TRBJ1-1; D remains ambiguous. The CDR3 length is 15 residues. Per the germline V gene, CDR1 is SNHLY and CDR2 is FYNNEI. Trimming removed 7 bases from V and 2 bases from J, with 17 bases in between.

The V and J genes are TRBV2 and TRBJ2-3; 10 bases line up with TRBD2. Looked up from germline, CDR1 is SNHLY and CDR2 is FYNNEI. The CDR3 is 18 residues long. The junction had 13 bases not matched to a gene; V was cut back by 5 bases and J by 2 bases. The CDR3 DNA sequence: TGTGCCAGCAGTCGGAATAGCGGGAGGACTGGGGCCACAGATACGCAGTATTTT. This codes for CASSRNSGRTGATDTQYF.

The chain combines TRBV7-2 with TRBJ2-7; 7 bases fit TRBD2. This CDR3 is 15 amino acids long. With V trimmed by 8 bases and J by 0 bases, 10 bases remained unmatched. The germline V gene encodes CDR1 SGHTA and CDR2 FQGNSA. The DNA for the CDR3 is TGTGCCAGCTCCTTTGGGGCGGGAGACTCCTACGAGCAGTACTTC. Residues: CASSFGAGDSYEQYF. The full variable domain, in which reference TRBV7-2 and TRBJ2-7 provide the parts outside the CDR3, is GAGVSQSPSNKVTEKGKDVELRCDPISGHTALYWYRQSLGQGLEFLIYFQGNSAPDKSGLPSDRFSAERTGGSVSTLTIQRTQQEDSAVYLCASSFGAGDSYEQYFGPGTRLTVT.

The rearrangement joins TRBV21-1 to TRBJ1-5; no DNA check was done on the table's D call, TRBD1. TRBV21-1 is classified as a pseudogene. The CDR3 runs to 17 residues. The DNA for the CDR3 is TGTGCCAGCAGCAAAACAGGGGACATGGATGGGAATCAGCCCCAGCATTTT. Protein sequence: CASSKTGDMDGNQPQHF.

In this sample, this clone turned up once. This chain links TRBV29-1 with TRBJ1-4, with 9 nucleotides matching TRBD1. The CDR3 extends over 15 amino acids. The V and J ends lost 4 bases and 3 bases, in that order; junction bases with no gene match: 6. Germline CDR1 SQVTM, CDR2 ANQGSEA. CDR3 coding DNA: TGCAGCGTTGCGGTACAGGGGGCGTCTAATGAAAAACTGTTTTTT. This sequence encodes CSVAVQGASNEKLFF.

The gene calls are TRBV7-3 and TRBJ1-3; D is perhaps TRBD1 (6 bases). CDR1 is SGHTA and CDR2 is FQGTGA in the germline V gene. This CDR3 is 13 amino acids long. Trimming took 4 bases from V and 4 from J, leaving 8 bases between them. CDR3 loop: CASSSGVGNTIYF. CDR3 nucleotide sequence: TGTGCCAGCAGCTCAGGGGTCGGAAACACCATATATTTT.

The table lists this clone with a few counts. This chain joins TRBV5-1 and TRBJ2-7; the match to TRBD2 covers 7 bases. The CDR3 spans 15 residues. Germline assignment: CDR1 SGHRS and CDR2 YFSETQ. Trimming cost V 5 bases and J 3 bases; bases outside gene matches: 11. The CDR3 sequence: CASRPTSRLYYEQYF. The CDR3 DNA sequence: TGCGCCAGCAGACCGACTAGCCGGCTGTACTACGAGCAGTACTTC.

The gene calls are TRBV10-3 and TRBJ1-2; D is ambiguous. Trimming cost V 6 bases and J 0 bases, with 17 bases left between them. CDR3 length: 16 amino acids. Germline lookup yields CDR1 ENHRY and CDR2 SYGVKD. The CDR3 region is CAISSPRGSSNYGYTF. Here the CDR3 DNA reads TGTGCCATCAGCTCCCCCCGGGGATCCTCTAACTATGGCTACACCTTC.

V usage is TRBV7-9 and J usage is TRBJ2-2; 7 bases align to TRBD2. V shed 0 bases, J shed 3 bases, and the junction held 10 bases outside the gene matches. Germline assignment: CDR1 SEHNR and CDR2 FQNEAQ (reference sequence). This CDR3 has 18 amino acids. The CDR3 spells CASSLAFGQGGDTGELFF. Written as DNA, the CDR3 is TGTGCCAGCAGCTTAGCGTTCGGGCAGGGAGGGGACACCGGGGAGCTGTTTTTT. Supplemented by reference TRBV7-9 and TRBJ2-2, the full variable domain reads DTGVSQNPRHKITKRGQNVTFRCDPISEHNRLYWYRQTLGQGPEFLTYFQNEAQLEKSRLLSDRFSAERPKGSFSTLEIQRTEQGDSAMYLCASSLAFGQGGDTGELFFGEGSRLTVL.

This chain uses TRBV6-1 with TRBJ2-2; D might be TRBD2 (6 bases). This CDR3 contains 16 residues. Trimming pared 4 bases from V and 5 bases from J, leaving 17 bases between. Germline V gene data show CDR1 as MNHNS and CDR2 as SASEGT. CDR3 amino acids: CASSGEAVWGTGELFF. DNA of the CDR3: TGTGCCAGCAGTGGGGAGGCGGTCTGGGGGACCGGGGAGCTGTTTTTT.

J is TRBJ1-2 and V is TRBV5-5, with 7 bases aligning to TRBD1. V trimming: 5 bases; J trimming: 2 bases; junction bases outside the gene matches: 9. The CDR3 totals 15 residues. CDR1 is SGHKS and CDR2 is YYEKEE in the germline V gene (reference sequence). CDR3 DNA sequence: TGTGCCAGCAGTGAGGGACAGTCTCTAAACTATGGCTACACCTTC. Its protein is CASSEGQSLNYGYTF.

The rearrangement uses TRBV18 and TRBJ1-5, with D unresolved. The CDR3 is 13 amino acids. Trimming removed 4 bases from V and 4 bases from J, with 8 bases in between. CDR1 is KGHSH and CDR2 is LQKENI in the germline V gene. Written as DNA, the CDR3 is TGTGCCAGCTCACGACACGAGAATCAGCCCCAGCATTTT. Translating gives CASSRHENQPQHF.

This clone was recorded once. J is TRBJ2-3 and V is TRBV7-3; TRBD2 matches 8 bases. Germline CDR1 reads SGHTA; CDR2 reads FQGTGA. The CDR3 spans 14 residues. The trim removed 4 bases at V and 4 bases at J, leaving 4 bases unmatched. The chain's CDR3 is CASSSTSASDTQYF. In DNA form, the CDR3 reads TGTGCCAGCAGCTCGACTAGCGCGTCAGATACGCAGTATTTT.

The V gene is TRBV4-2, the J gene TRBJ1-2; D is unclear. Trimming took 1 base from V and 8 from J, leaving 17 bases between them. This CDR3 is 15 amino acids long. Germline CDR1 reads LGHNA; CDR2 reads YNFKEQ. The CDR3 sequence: CASSQVPGLLDGYTF. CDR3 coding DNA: TGTGCCAGCAGCCAAGTTCCCGGTCTCCTAGACGGCTACACCTTC.

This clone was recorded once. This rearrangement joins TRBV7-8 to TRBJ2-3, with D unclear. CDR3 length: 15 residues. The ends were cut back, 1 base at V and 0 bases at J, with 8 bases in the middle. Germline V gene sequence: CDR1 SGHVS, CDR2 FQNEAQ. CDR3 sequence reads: CASSLGLASTDTQYF. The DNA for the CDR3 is TGTGCCAGCAGCTTAGGCCTGGCCAGCACAGATACGCAGTATTTT.

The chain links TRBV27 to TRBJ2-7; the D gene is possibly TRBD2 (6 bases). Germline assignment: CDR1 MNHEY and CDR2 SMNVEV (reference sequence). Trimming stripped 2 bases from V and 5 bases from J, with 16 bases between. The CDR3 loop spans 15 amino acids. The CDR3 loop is CASSLGGARRDEQYF. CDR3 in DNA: TGTGCCAGCAGTTTAGGAGGGGCCCGAAGGGACGAGCAGTACTTC.